These 18 T cell receptor beta chains share one sample of origin, sequenced in a study of blood T cell repertoires in COVID-19. The protocol was immunoSEQ multiplex PCR, while the TCRdb copy is restricted to in-frame clones and leaves out a portion. The sample consists of about 220,000 clones, about 80% of them appearing once. Material for sequencing was PBMCs or T cells enriched from blood (not recorded which). These receptors were obtained from a middle-aged woman who had been exposed to COVID-19.

The chain recombines TRBV2 with TRBJ2-4; TRBD1 agrees at 8 bases. The germline CDR1 and CDR2 sequences are SNHLY and FYNNEI. The CDR3 extends over 15 amino acids. Trimming took 4 bases from V and 4 from J; bases not matched to a gene: 6. CDR3 coding DNA: TGTGCCAGCAGTGCGGACAGGGCCTTTAAAAACATTCAGTACTTC. Amino acid sequence: CASSADRAFKNIQYF.

The chain is built from TRBV7-9 and TRBJ2-7, with D tentatively TRBD2 (5 bases). In germline, CDR1 is SEHNR, CDR2 FQNEAQ (reference sequence). V was cut by 5 bases and J by 7 bases, with 21 bases left in between. The CDR3 sequence is 15 residues long. CDR3 DNA sequence: TGTGCCAGCAGCCTCGTGAAACTCTCTCCGGGGGAGCAGTACTTC. Translation: CASSLVKLSPGEQYF.

This clone was counted once. CDR3 region: CASSKMGGTYNEQFF. CDR3 coding DNA: TGTGCCAGTAGTAAGATGGGGGGGACCTACAATGAGCAGTTCTTC. The chain employs TRBV19 and TRBJ2-1, with 7 bases lining up with TRBD2. Trimming at V came to 4 bases and at J to 2 bases, leaving 5 bases not matched to a gene. The CDR3 contains 15 residues. Per the germline V gene, CDR1 is LNHDA and CDR2 is SQIVND (reference sequence).

This clone was seen ten or more times. J is TRBJ1-3 and V is TRBV4-1; 7 positions agree with TRBD1. Germline CDR1 and CDR2: MGHRA and YSYEKL. Trimming at V came to 1 base and at J to 1 base, leaving 4 bases not matched to a gene. This CDR3 is built from 16 residues. CDR3: CASSQGGTASGNTIYF. The CDR3, as DNA: TGCGCCAGCAGCCAAGGTGGGACAGCATCTGGAAACACCATATATTTT.

This chain connects TRBV7-2 to TRBJ1-6; maybe TRBD1 (6 bases). Germline V lookup: CDR1 SGHTA, CDR2 FQGNSA. Between the trimmed V and J ends, which lost 3 bases and 7 bases, there was a span of 16 bases. This CDR3 is built from 16 residues. The CDR3 coding sequence is TGTGCCAGCAGCTTTAGCGGGGGGGGCCGGAATTCACCCCTCCACTTT. This sequence encodes CASSFSGGGRNSPLHF.

The CDR3 here is CASSPTRIGGNTDTQYF. The CDR3 region has the DNA TGTGCCAGCAGCCCCACACGTATCGGGGGTAACACAGATACGCAGTATTTT. The V and J genes are TRBV14 and TRBJ2-3; D may be TRBD2 (6 bases). There are 17 residues in the CDR3. Germline CDR1 is SGHDN and CDR2 is FVKESK. Deletions cut 4 bases from V and 2 bases from J, with 19 bases between.

The sample holds one count of this clone. This sample also contains other DNA sequences that code for the same CDR3. The J gene is TRBJ1-2, the V gene TRBV28; the D gene is possibly TRBD1 (6 bases). CDR3 length: 13 residues. The V gene's germline CDR1 is MDHEN and CDR2 SYDVKM. V lost 3 bases and J 4 bases, leaving 9 bases between the germline ends. In nucleotides, the CDR3 is TGTGCCAGCAGTTTCAGGGGCGGCTATGGCTACACCTTC. Its protein product is CASSFRGGYGYTF.

The V and J genes are TRBV7-2 and TRBJ2-5, with 12 positions matching TRBD2. V lost 5 bases, J lost 1 base, and 5 bases stayed unmatched. The CDR3 has 16 residues. The germline CDR1 and CDR2 sequences are SGHTA and FQGNSA. In DNA, the CDR3 is TGTGCCAGCAGCCCCGGACTAGCGGGGCCCCAAGAGACCCAGTACTTC. This encodes CASSPGLAGPQETQYF.

V is TRBV12-3 or TRBV12-4 and J is TRBJ2-3; D gene uncertain. Between the trimmed V and J ends, which lost 2 bases and 2 bases, there was a span of 2 bases. The CDR3 runs 12 residues. The CDR3 loop reads CASSLLTDTQYF. The CDR3 nucleotides are TGTGCCAGCAGTTTACTCACAGATACGCAGTATTTT.

The chain employs TRBV28 and TRBJ2-7, with 7 bases aligning to TRBD2. The germline V gene encodes CDR1 MDHEN and CDR2 SYDVKM. The CDR3 has 14 amino acids. With V trimmed by 5 bases and J by 2 bases, 6 bases remained unmatched. DNA of the CDR3: TGTGCCAGCAGTCCCCCGGGACTAACCTACGAGCAGTACTTC. This gives the protein CASSPPGLTYEQYF.

The chain combines TRBV7-2 with TRBJ1-2, with unresolved D. This CDR3 region has 13 residues. The V and J ends lost 1 base and 8 bases respectively, with 11 bases between them. CDR1 is SGHTA and CDR2 is FQGNSA in the germline V gene. CDR3 bases: TGTGCCAGCAGCTTAGGAGGAGTGATGGGCTACACCTTC. Its translation is CASSLGGVMGYTF. Full variable domain (rest looked up from reference TRBV7-2 and TRBJ1-2): GAGVSQSPSNKVTEKGKDVELRCDPISGHTALYWYRQSLGQGLEFLIYFQGNSAPDKSGLPSDRFSAERTGGSVSTLTIQRTQQEDSAVYLCASSLGGVMGYTFGSGTRLTVV.

The CDR3 is CASSTRTGTYTDTQYF. In DNA, the CDR3 is TGTGCCAGCAGCACACGGACCGGGACATACACAGATACGCAGTATTTT. This chain joins TRBV13 and TRBJ2-3; D perhaps matches TRBD1 (6 bases). Trimming removed 5 bases from V and 2 bases from J, with 17 bases in between. The germline CDR1 and CDR2 sequences are PRHDT and FYEKMQ (reference sequence). CDR3 length: 16 residues.

This clone has only a few counts. The chain is built from TRBV3-1 (or the pseudogene TRBV3-2) and TRBJ1-4; 8 nucleotides line up with TRBD1. V was pared by 3 bases and J by 7 bases, with 4 bases of the junction left unmatched. Looked up from germline, CDR1 is LGHDT and CDR2 is YNNKEL (reference sequence). The CDR3 runs to 14 residues. CDR3 residues: CASSHQGAGEKLFF. CDR3 DNA sequence: TGTGCCAGCAGCCATCAGGGGGCGGGTGAAAAACTGTTTTTT.

J is TRBJ2-5 and V is TRBV7-2, with TRBD1 matching 9 bases. The CDR3 consists of 16 residues. Germline V CDR1 and CDR2: SGHTA, FQGNSA. The J segment lost 5 bases and the V segment lost 5 bases, leaving 12 bases of the junction unmatched. CDR3 in amino acids: CASSLYGQGPSETQYF. CDR3 sequence (DNA): TGTGCCAGCAGCCTATATGGACAGGGGCCTTCGGAGACCCAGTACTTC.

This clone was picked up one time. The V and J genes are TRBV28 and TRBJ1-5; 9 bases are a match to TRBD1. CDR1 and CDR2 (germline): MDHEN, SYDVKM. The CDR3 contains 15 residues. The CDR3 sequence: CANQDRGRGNQPQHF. The CDR3 bases are TGTGCAAACCAGGACAGGGGAAGGGGCAATCAGCCCCAGCATTTT.

This chain joins TRBV7-2 and TRBJ2-1, with D possibly being TRBD2 (6 bases). Trimming stripped 5 bases from V and 0 bases from J, with 14 bases between. The CDR3 loop spans 16 amino acids. The germline gives CDR1 SGHTA, CDR2 FQGNSA. CDR3 sequence reads: CASSAYGTDSYNEQFF. CDR3 nucleotide sequence: TGTGCCAGCAGCGCCTACGGGACTGACTCCTACAATGAGCAGTTCTTC.

The genes are TRBV9 and TRBJ2-3; TRBD2 might be the D (5 bases). The CDR3 runs 15 residues. CDR1 is SGDLS and CDR2 is YYNGEE in the germline V gene. V was clipped by 0 bases and J by 5 bases, with 13 bases between them. The CDR3 coding sequence is TGTGCCAGCAGCGTAGTCGCGCAGGCGGGAGATACGCAGTATTTT. Its protein is CASSVVAQAGDTQYF.

This chain joins TRBV2 and TRBJ2-5; no definite D call. V lost 7 bases and J lost 5, with 14 bases in between. Looked up from germline, CDR1 is SNHLY and CDR2 is FYNNEI. The CDR3 contains 13 residues. The CDR3 nucleotides read TGTGCCAGCACCCAACTTGGTTGGGAGACCCAGTACTTC. Translated: CASTQLGWETQYF.